A selection of T cell receptor beta chains follows, all from one sample in a study of a mutant IDH1 vaccine in newly diagnosed glioma. The data were produced by immunoSEQ multiplex PCR, yet TCRdb's version contains in-frame clones alone and is incomplete. The sample has some 64,000 clones, 65% to 85% seen once. For these TCRs, the target antigens are not known. The sample here was PBMCs, taken from a glioma patient whose treatment included an IDH1 peptide vaccine. Source of these receptors: a woman between 45 and 60 years old with glioma. The conserved cysteine and the conserved F or W are not part of the CDR3 here.

ASSYVRFSYNEQF	TRBV6-5	TRBJ2-1
ASTPAGGTDTQY	TRBV6-5	TRBJ2-3
ASSGGQGRYEQY	TRBV7-2	TRBJ2-7
ASSPEGQLNTEAF	TRBV2	TRBJ1-1
ASSPETVQPQH	TRBV6-1	TRBJ1-5
ASPSGVYGYT	TRBV18	TRBJ1-2
ASSVGGADTGELF	TRBV9	TRBJ2-2
ASSSQGAHGYT	TRBV2	TRBJ1-2
ASSESLQGQENIQY	TRBV10-1	TRBJ2-4
ASRSLKATREVAANYGYT	TRBV12-2	TRBJ1-2
ASSLQGRESPLH	TRBV27	TRBJ1-6
ATSRDPAEAF	TRBV15	TRBJ1-1
ASRLTSGGSYNEQF	TRBV5-1	TRBJ2-1
ASSFRHNEQF	TRBV5-1	TRBJ2-1
ASSSGRGYEQY	TRBV6-5	TRBJ2-7
ASSYKDSFYGYT	TRBV5-4	TRBJ1-2
ASSSKVSQGFRDTEAF	TRBV13	TRBJ1-1
ASATGQGYEQY	TRBV12-5	TRBJ2-7
ASSAQGNEQF	TRBV6-1	TRBJ2-1
ASSLGQINSPLH	TRBV7-9	TRBJ1-6
ASSSTGFMDSPLH	TRBV6-5	TRBJ1-6
ASSLELLGDYEQY	TRBV7-9	TRBJ2-7
ASSQGSGGLTGELF	TRBV4-3	TRBJ2-2
ASSHRGPAYGYT	TRBV5-6	TRBJ1-2
ASSYSSREGVETQY	TRBV6-5	TRBJ2-5
ASSLNVASSYGYT	TRBV5-1	TRBJ1-2
ASSEAGPSSGRYSNQPQH	TRBV6-1	TRBJ1-5
ASSVLQGLNTEAF	TRBV2	TRBJ1-1
ASSLGGSEKLF	TRBV5-4	TRBJ1-4
ASSLELAGGQETQY	TRBV5-4	TRBJ2-5
ASSLGGSITDTQY	TRBV5-1	TRBJ2-3
SVARSSSYEQY	TRBV29-1	TRBJ2-7
ASSLRVNQPQH	TRBV27	TRBJ1-5
ASSLGDTEAF	TRBV5-4	TRBJ1-1
ASSLGGAWDLAKNIQY	TRBV7-2	TRBJ2-4
ASSLFSSHETQY	TRBV27	TRBJ2-5
ASSRGQDPYSNQPQH	TRBV9	TRBJ1-5
ASSRDRGFTGELF	TRBV6-1	TRBJ2-2
ATKQDRGDTGELF	TRBV15	TRBJ2-2
ASSSPGTHYEQY	TRBV5-4	TRBJ2-7
ASSSTGGARGYT	TRBV5-1	TRBJ1-2
ASSYSGRSEQY	TRBV6-5	TRBJ2-7
ASSMVRNTEAF	TRBV19	TRBJ1-1
ASSSVGTGYGETQY	TRBV5-6	TRBJ2-5